Here is one T cell receptor (beta chain) with its context. PCR was performed a second time for roughly 7 to 11 cycles using a sample-barcoded 5' primer and a J-beta primer mix. Every cDNA was tagged by a template-switch adaptor with 12 random nucleotides. Each CDR3 protein gets one entry after TCRdb re-called the 5' RACE reads with MiXCR. The sample lists about 1.6 million distinct CDR3 sequences, roughly a third seen once, with about 10% in the top ten. CDR1 and CDR2 (germline): LGHDT, YNNKEL (reference sequence). With 0 bases removed from V and 0 bases from J, the gap between germline ends came to 8 bases. The CDR3 sequence is 15 residues long. The data are from a study of blood T cells in healthy people across ages. On the study more broadly: Per two T cells, template switching captured roughly one barcoded beta molecule.

Sequencing input: blood. The chain has TRBV3-1 and TRBJ1-1, with D uncertain. The sequence came from a woman in her 30s in good health. For the CDR3, the DNA is TGTGCCAGCAGCCAAGAGCCCGGTTTGAACACTGAAGCTTTCTTT. Its protein product is CASSQEPGLNTEAFF.